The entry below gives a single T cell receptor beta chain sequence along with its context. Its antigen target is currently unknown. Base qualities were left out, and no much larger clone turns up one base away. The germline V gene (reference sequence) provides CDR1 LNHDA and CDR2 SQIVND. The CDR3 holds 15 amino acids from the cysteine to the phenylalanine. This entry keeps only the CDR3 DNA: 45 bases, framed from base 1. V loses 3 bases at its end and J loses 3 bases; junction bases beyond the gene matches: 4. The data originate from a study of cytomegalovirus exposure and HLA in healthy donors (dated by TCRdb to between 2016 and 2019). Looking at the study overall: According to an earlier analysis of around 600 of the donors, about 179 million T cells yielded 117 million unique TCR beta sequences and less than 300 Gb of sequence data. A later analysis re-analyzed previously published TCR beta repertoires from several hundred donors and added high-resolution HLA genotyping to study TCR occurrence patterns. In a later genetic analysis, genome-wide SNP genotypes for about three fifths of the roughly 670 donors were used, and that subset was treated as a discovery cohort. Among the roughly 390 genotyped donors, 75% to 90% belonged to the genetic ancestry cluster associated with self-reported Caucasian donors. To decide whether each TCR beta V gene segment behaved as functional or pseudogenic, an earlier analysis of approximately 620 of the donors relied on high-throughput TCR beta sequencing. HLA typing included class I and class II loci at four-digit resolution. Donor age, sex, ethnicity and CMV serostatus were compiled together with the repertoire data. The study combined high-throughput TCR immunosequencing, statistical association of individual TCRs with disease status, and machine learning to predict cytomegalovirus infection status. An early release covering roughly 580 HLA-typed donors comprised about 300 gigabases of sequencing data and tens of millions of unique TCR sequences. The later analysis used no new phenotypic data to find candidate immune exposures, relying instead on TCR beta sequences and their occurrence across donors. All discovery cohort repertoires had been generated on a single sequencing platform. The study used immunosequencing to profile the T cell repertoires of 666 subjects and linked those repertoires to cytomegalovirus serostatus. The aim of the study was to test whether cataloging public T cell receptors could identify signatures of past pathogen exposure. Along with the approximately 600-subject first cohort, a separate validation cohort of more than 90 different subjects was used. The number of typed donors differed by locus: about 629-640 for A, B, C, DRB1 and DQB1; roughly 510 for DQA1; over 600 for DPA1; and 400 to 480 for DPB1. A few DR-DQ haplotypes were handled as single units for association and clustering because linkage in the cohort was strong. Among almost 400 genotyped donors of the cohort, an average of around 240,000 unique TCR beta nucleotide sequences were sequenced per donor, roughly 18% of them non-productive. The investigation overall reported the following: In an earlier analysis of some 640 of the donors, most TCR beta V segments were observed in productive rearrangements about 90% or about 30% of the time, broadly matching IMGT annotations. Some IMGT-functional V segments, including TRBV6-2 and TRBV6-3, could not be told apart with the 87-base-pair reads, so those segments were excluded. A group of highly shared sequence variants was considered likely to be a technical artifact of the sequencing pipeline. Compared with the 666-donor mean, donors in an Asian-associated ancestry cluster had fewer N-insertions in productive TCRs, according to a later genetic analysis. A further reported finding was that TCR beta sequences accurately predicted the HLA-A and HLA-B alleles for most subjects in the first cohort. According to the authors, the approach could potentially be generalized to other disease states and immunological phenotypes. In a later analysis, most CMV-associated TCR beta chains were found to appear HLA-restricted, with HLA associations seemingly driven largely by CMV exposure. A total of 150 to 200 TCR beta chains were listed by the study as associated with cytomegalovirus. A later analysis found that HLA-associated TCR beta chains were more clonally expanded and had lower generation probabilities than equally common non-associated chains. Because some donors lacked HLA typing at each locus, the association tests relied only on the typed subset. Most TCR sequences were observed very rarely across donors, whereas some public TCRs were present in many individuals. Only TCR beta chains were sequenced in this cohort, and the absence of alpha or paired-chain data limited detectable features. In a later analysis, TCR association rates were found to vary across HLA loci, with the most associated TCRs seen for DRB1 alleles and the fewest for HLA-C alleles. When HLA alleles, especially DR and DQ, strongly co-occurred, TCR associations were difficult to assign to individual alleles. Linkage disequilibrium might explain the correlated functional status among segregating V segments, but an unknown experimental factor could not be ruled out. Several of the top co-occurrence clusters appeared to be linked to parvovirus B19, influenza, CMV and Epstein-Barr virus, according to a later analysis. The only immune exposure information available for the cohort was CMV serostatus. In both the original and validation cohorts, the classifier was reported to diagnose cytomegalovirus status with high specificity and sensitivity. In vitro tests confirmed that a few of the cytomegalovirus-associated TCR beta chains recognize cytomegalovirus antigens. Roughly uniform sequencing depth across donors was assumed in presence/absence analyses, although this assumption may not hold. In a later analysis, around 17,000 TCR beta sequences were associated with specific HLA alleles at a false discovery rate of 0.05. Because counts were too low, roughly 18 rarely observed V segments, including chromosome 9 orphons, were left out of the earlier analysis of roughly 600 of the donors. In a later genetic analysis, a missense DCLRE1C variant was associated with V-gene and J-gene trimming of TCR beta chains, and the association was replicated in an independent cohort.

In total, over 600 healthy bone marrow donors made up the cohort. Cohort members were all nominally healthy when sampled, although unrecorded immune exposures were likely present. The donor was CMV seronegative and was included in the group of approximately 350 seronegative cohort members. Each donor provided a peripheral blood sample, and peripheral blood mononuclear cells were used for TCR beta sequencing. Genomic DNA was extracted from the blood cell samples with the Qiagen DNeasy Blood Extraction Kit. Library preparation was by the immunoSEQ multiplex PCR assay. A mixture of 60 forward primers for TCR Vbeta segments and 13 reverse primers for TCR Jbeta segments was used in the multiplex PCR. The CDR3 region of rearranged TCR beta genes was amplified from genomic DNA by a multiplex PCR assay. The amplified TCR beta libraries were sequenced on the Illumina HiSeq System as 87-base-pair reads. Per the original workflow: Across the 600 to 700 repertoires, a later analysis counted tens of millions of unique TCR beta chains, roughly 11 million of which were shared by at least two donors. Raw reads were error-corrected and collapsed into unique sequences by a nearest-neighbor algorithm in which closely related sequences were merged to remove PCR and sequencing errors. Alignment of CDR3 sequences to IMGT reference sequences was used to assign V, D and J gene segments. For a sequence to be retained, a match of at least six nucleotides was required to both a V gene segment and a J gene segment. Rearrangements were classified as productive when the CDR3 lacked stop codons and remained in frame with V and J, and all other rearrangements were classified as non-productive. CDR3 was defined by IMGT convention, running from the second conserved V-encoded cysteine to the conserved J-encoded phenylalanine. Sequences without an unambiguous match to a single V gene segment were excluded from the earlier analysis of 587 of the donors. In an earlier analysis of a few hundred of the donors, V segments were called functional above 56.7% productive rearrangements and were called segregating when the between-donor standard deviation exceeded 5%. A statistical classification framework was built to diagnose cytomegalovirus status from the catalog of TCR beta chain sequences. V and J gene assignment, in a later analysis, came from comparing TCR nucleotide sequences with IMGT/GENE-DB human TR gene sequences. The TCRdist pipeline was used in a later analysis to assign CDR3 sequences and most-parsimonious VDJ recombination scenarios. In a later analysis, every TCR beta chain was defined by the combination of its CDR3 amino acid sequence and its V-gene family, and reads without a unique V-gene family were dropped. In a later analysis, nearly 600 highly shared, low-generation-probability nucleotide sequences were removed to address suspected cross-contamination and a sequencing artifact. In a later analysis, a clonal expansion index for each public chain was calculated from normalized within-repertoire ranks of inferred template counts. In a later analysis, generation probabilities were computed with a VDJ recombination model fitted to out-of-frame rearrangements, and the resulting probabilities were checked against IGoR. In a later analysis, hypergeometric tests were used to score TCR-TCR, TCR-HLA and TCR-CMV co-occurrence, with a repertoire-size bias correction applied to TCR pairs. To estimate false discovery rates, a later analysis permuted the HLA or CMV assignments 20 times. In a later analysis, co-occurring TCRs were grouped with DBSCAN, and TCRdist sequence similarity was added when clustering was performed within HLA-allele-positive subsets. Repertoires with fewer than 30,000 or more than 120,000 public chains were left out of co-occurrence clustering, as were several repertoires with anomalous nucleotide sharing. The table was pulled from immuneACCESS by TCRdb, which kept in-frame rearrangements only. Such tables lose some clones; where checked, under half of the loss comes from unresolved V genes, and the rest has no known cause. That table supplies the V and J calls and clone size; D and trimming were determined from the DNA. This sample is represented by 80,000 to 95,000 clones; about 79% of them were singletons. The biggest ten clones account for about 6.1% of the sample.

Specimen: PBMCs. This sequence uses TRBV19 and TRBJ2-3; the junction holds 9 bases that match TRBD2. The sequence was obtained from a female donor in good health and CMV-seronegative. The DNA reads TGTGCCAGTAGTATGGGTAGCGGGAGTACAGATACGCAGTATTTT. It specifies CASSMGSGSTDTQYF. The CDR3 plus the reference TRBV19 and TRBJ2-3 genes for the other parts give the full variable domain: DGGITQSPKYLFRKEGQNVTLSCEQNLNHDAMYWYRQDPGQGLRLIYYSQIVNDFQKGDIAEGYSVSREKKESFPLTVTSAQKNPTAFYLCASSMGSGSTDTQYFGPGTRLTVL.